The 15 T cell receptor beta chains below come from one sample, sequenced in a study of shared clonotypes between healthy human individuals. The assay was immunoSEQ multiplex PCR, and TCRdb's table has in-frame clones only and misses some. The data contain some 2.1 million clones, around 93% of them singletons. Selected positively for CCR7 and CD45RO-negative, naive CD8 cells excluded terminally differentiated effector memory CD45RA+ cells. The specimen was naive CD8+ T cells from PBMCs. These receptors all come from a young man in good health. Some clones in this sample may be carry-over from other donors' samples.

V gene TRBV2 combines with J gene TRBJ1-5, with TRBD1 as a possible D gene (6 bases). Germline-derived CDR1 and CDR2 are SNHLY and FYNNEI. The CDR3 length is 15 residues. V dropped 7 bases and J dropped 4 bases, with 17 bases sitting between them. The CDR3 loop reads CASTLARGANQPQHF. The CDR3 DNA reads TGTGCCAGCACCCTGGCCCGGGGGGCAAATCAGCCCCAGCATTTT.

This clone was recorded once. CDR3 loop: CASNGLRGPTYEQYF. The CDR3 DNA sequence: TGTGCCAGCAACGGGCTCAGGGGGCCCACCTACGAGCAGTACTTC. The chain combines TRBV28 with TRBJ2-7, with 8 nucleotides matching TRBD1. CDR1 and CDR2 (germline): MDHEN, SYDVKM. This CDR3 is 15 amino acids long. Trimming took 7 bases from V and 2 from J; bases not matched to a gene: 10.

The V and J genes are TRBV2 and TRBJ1-5, with unresolved D. The CDR3 contains 15 residues. The V gene's germline CDR1 is SNHLY and CDR2 FYNNEI. V lost 3 bases and J 3 bases, leaving 12 bases between the germline ends. This CDR3 reads CASSDQVYINQPQHF. Written as DNA, the CDR3 is TGTGCCAGCAGTGATCAGGTGTACATCAATCAGCCCCAGCATTTT.

This clone was seen only once. CDR3 amino acids: CASAKERSPINEQFF. The CDR3 DNA sequence: TGTGCCAGCGCTAAAGAGCGGAGCCCCATAAATGAGCAGTTCTTC. This sequence joins TRBV18 and TRBJ2-1, with D tentatively TRBD2 (5 bases). The CDR3 consists of 15 residues. The germline V gene has CDR1 KGHSH and CDR2 LQKENI. The V gene lost 8 bases and the J gene lost 7 bases, with 21 bases spanning the gap.

The chain has TRBV5-4 and TRBJ2-1; D is perhaps TRBD2 (5 bases). Germline values: CDR1 SGHNT, CDR2 YYREEE (reference sequence). V dropped 10 bases and J dropped 9 bases, with 14 bases sitting between them. This CDR3 contains 11 residues. CDR3 in DNA: TGTGCCGGCGGCGGGTCGGGTGAGCAGTTCTTC. This gives the protein CAGGGSGEQFF.

The chain couples TRBV5-1 to TRBJ1-1; 10 nucleotides line up with TRBD1. The CDR3 spans 15 residues. Germline assignment: CDR1 SGHRS and CDR2 YFSETQ. J gave up 5 bases and V 0 bases, and 4 bases lay outside the gene matches. This chain's CDR3 is CASSLGQGAATEAFF. CDR3 bases: TGCGCCAGCAGCTTGGGACAGGGGGCAGCGACTGAAGCTTTCTTT.

The chain couples TRBV6-5 to TRBJ2-5; 11 positions agree with TRBD2. The CDR3 contains 15 residues. CDR1 and CDR2 (germline): MNHEY, SVGAGI. The J segment lost 4 bases and the V segment lost 5 bases, leaving 6 bases of the junction unmatched. CDR3 bases: TGTGCCAGCAGTAAGTCCGGACTAGCGGGAGAGACCCAGTACTTC. Its translation is CASSKSGLAGETQYF.

The chain employs TRBV7-9 and TRBJ2-7; D remains unclear. Germline V CDR1 and CDR2: SEHNR, FQNEAQ (reference sequence). CDR3 length equals 13 residues. The ends were cut back, 4 bases at V and 5 bases at J, with 12 bases in the middle. CDR3 bases: TGTGCCAGCAGCTCTTCGGTATTCCACGAGCAGTACTTC. This codes for CASSSSVFHEQYF. The full variable domain, with the rest looked up from reference TRBV7-9 and TRBJ2-7, is DTGVSQNPRHKITKRGQNVTFRCDPISEHNRLYWYRQTLGQGPEFLTYFQNEAQLEKSRLLSDRFSAERPKGSFSTLEIQRTEQGDSAMYLCASSSSVFHEQYFGPGTRLTVT.

The J gene is TRBJ2-5, the V gene TRBV5-6; no clear D gene. CDR1 and CDR2 from the germline V gene are SGHDT and YYEEEE. V lost 2 bases and J lost 5, with 4 bases in between. CDR3 size: 11 residues. The CDR3 nucleotides are TGTGCCAGCAGCTTTATGGAGACCCAGTACTTC. This translates into CASSFMETQYF.

The DNA for the CDR3 is TGTGCCAGCGGAGGGCGGGCGAACACCGGGGAGCTGTTTTTT. Its translation: CASGGRANTGELFF. The chain is built from TRBV19 and TRBJ2-2, with D possibly being TRBD2 (6 bases). This CDR3 is 14 amino acids long. Germline V lookup: CDR1 LNHDA, CDR2 SQIVND (reference sequence). Trimming pared 9 bases from V and 0 bases from J, leaving 11 bases between.

The genes are TRBV27 and TRBJ2-7; TRBD1 might be the D (6 bases). This CDR3 has 16 amino acids. Trimming pared 3 bases from V and 2 bases from J, leaving 17 bases between. CDR1 is MNHEY, CDR2 SMNVEV, per germline (reference sequence). The CDR3 loop reads CASSFSVGQLAYEQYF. Written as DNA, the CDR3 is TGTGCCAGCAGTTTTTCCGTGGGACAACTAGCCTACGAGCAGTACTTC.

The rearrangement joins TRBV5-1 to TRBJ1-1, with D perhaps matching TRBD1 (5 bases). CDR3 length: 18 amino acids. Germline V gene sequence: CDR1 SGHRS, CDR2 YFSETQ. The V gene lost 0 bases and the J gene lost 4 bases, with 22 bases spanning the gap. This CDR3 is CASSLGRRSSGHGTEAFF. DNA for the CDR3: TGCGCCAGCAGCTTGGGACGACGATCGTCAGGGCACGGCACTGAAGCTTTCTTT.

The chain couples TRBV6-1 to TRBJ2-7; 12 bases match TRBD2. Germline V gene lookup returns CDR1 MNHNS and CDR2 SASEGT. The CDR3 runs to 15 residues. J lost 9 bases, V lost 3 bases, and 9 bases had no gene match. This chain's CDR3 is CASSDPTSGSSRQYF. The CDR3, as DNA: TGTGCCAGCAGTGACCCGACTAGCGGGAGTTCGAGGCAGTACTTC.

The chain combines TRBV5-6 with TRBJ2-7; D remains unclear. The V end was cut by 2 bases, the J end by 0 bases, with 9 bases between. Germline V gives CDR1 SGHDT, CDR2 YYEEEE. CDR3 length: 14 residues. DNA of the CDR3: TGTGCCAGCAGCTTTGGTGTCAGCTCCTACGAGCAGTACTTC. As protein: CASSFGVSSYEQYF.

This chain joins TRBV9 and TRBJ2-2; D is possibly TRBD1 or TRBD2 (5 bases each). V was cut by 5 bases and J by 6 bases, with 14 bases left in between. Germline CDR1 reads SGDLS; CDR2 reads YYNGEE. The CDR3 loop spans 14 amino acids. As DNA, the CDR3 is TGTGCCAGCAGTCTCGGTGGGGGTTCCGGGGAGCTGTTTTTT. This encodes CASSLGGGSGELFF. Filled out from reference TRBV9 and TRBJ2-2, the complete variable domain reads DSGVTQTPKHLITATGQRVTLRCSPRSGDLSVYWYQQSLDQGLQFLIQYYNGEERAKGNILERFSAQQFPDLHSELNLSSLELGDSALYFCASSLGGGSGELFFGEGSRLTVL.